This T cell receptor (beta chain) originates from a study of shared clonotypes between healthy human individuals. Overall study: A donor's plate count was three for CD4 naive and three for CD4 memory; CD8 naive had two and CD8 memory one.

The protocol was immunoSEQ multiplex PCR, while the TCRdb copy is restricted to in-frame clones and leaves out a portion. The data contain more than 2 million clones, around 95% of them singletons. Per germline, CDR1 LNHDA and CDR2 SQIVND (reference sequence). The V end lost 4 bases, the J end lost 11 bases, and 11 bases lay between the germline ends. There are 11 residues in the CDR3. In regard to this clone: What it binds is unknown.

Splitting of CD4+ cells produced CD45RA+ naive and CD45RA-negative memory subsets. Study findings and constraints: Among donors, sharing of clonotypes was expected to be affected by sequencing depth. In having few donors, the study represented limited genetic and exposure-history diversity.

V and J are TRBV19 and TRBJ1-1; the D gene is possibly TRBD1 (5 bases). The sample consisted of naive CD4+ T cells sorted from blood. Subset indicated: CD45RA+ positively selected. This receptor was taken from a young man in good health. CDR3 residues: CASSTGAEAFF. The CDR3 coding sequence is TGTGCCAGTAGTACCGGGGCCGAGGCTTTCTTT.